One sample yielded the 21 T cell receptor beta chains listed below, sequenced in a study of long-term antiretroviral therapy in people with HIV. This was the immunoSEQ v3.0 assay at survey level. The data were produced by immunoSEQ multiplex PCR, yet TCRdb's version contains in-frame clones alone and is incomplete. Of around 26,000 clones listed, under 85% are singletons. The material was unsorted PBMCs, obtained 1.1 years before starting antiretroviral therapy. The receptors here all came from a woman aged 40 to 50 with HIV.

The V gene is TRBV4-1, the J gene TRBJ1-1; D unresolved. The germline V and J ends were trimmed by 1 base and 2 bases, with 8 bases remaining between them. The CDR3 contains 14 residues. Germline V lookup: CDR1 MGHRA, CDR2 YSYEKL. As DNA, the CDR3 is TGCGCCAGCAGCCAAGTAGAGAGCAACACTGAAGCTTTCTTT. It yields the protein CASSQVESNTEAFF.

V gene TRBV4-1 combines with J gene TRBJ2-7; TRBD2 matches at 11 bases. The V segment lost 2 bases and the J segment 0 bases; nucleotides outside the gene matches: 6. Germline-derived CDR1 and CDR2 are MGHRA and YSYEKL. This CDR3 contains 17 residues. Written as DNA, the CDR3 is TGCGCCAGCAGCCAACTGGCTAGCGGGAGGCCCTCCTACGAGCAGTACTTC. It yields the protein CASSQLASGRPSYEQYF.

Judged by abundance, this clone is medium-sized. The chain combines TRBV19 with TRBJ1-6; 8 nucleotides match TRBD1. The V and J ends lost 7 bases and 16 bases, in that order; junction bases with no gene match: 15. In germline, CDR1 is LNHDA, CDR2 SQIVND (reference sequence). The CDR3 runs to 14 residues. CDR3 DNA sequence: TGTGCCAGTACTTTGACTGTTTCTCGGACAGGGCTCCACTTT. Its protein is CASTLTVSRTGLHF.

The chain combines TRBV18 with TRBJ2-2; D is ambiguous. The CDR3 is made up of 13 amino acids. Trimming removed 2 bases from V and 5 bases from J, with 6 bases in between. From germline, CDR1 is KGHSH and CDR2 LQKENI. The DNA of the CDR3 is TGTGCCAGCTCACCAGGCCCGACCGGGGAGCTGTTTTTT. Encoded protein: CASSPGPTGELFF.

The genes are TRBV11-2 and TRBJ1-2; TRBD1 aligns across 7 bases. Trimming removed 5 bases from V and 10 bases from J; junction bases left unmatched: 22. The CDR3 has 17 amino acids. The germline CDR1 and CDR2 sequences are SGHAT and FQNNGV. The chain's CDR3 is CASSPLRAWGARGDYTF. In nucleotides, the CDR3 is TGTGCCAGCAGCCCCCTCAGGGCCTGGGGGGCCAGGGGGGACTACACCTTC.

The V gene is TRBV4-1, the J gene TRBJ2-1, with 10 positions matching TRBD2. This CDR3 contains 15 residues. Per the germline V gene, CDR1 is MGHRA and CDR2 is YSYEKL. V was pared by 1 base and J by 9 bases, with 6 bases of the junction left unmatched. CDR3 DNA sequence: TGCGCCAGCAGCCAAGCGAGCGGGGGGGTACTTGAGCAGTTCTTC. Translation gives CASSQASGGVLEQFF.

In its sample, this clone was seen once. The J gene is TRBJ2-7, the V gene TRBV5-5; 8 nucleotides agree with TRBD2. The CDR3 spans 16 residues. Germline V gene data show CDR1 as SGHKS and CDR2 as YYEKEE (reference sequence). V gave up 0 bases and J gave up 3 bases; unmatched junction bases: 8. CDR3 sequence: CASSLAPTSANYEQYF. CDR3 nucleotide sequence: TGTGCCAGCAGCTTGGCCCCGACTAGCGCGAACTACGAGCAGTACTTC.

The chain uses TRBV18 and TRBJ1-5; no clear D gene. Trimming removed 5 bases from V and 2 bases from J, with 10 bases in between. This CDR3 region has 14 residues. Germline CDR1 reads KGHSH; CDR2 reads LQKENI. Here the CDR3 reads CASSREVGNQPQHF. For the CDR3, the DNA is TGTGCCAGCTCAAGGGAGGTCGGCAATCAGCCCCAGCATTTT.

The J gene is TRBJ2-3, the V gene TRBV2; TRBD2 matches 7 bases. Trimming took 8 bases from V and 3 from J; bases not matched to a gene: 14. Germline CDR1 and CDR2: SNHLY and FYNNEI. The CDR3 spans 16 residues. CDR3 loop: CASYTYGGSFTDTQYF. The CDR3 nucleotides read TGTGCCAGCTACACCTACGGCGGGAGTTTTACAGATACGCAGTATTTT.

The chain couples TRBV11-2 to TRBJ2-7, with D unclear. CDR3 length: 14 amino acids. V was pared by 3 bases and J by 2 bases, with 11 bases between. Germline V lookup: CDR1 SGHAT, CDR2 FQNNGV. CDR3 coding DNA: TGTGCCAGCAGCTTGGGAAGCCGCCCCTACGAGCAGTACTTC. Translating gives CASSLGSRPYEQYF. The full variable domain, in which reference TRBV11-2 and TRBJ2-7 provide the parts outside the CDR3, is EAGVAQSPRYKIIEKRQSVAFWCNPISGHATLYWYQQILGQGPKLLIQFQNNGVVDDSQLPKDRFSAERLKGVDSTLKIQPAKLEDSAVYLCASSLGSRPYEQYFGPGTRLTVT.

Only one count was recorded for this clone. The V gene is TRBV29-1, the J gene TRBJ1-2, with TRBD1 as a possible D gene (5 bases). Trimming cost V 6 bases and J 4 bases, with 9 bases left between them. The CDR3 spans 11 residues. Germline V lookup: CDR1 SQVTM, CDR2 ANQGSEA. The CDR3 reads CSVQGVYGYTF. The CDR3, as DNA: TGCAGCGTCCAGGGCGTCTATGGCTACACCTTC.

The rearrangement joins TRBV6-1 to TRBJ2-6; TRBD2 is a possible D gene (5 bases). From germline, CDR1 is MNHNS and CDR2 SASEGT. Deletions cut 7 bases from V and 2 bases from J, with 12 bases between. CDR3 length equals 15 residues. The CDR3: CASTARGAGANVLTF. For the CDR3, the DNA is TGTGCCAGCACGGCCCGGGGTGCTGGGGCCAACGTCCTGACTTTC.

This chain links TRBV5-8 with TRBJ1-2; D is unclear. The ends were cut back, 1 base at V and 4 bases at J, with 14 bases in the middle. Per the germline V gene, CDR1 is SGHTS and CDR2 is YDEGEE. The CDR3 sequence is 15 residues long. The DNA of the CDR3 is TGTGCCAGCAGCTTGATGATCAAGAGCATCTATGGCTACACCTTC. Translation: CASSLMIKSIYGYTF.

The genes are TRBV5-6 and TRBJ2-3, with 7 nucleotides matching TRBD1. The germline gives CDR1 SGHDT, CDR2 YYEEEE. This CDR3 is built from 12 residues. The junction had 0 bases not matched to a gene; V was cut back by 0 bases and J by 8 bases. The CDR3 here is CASSLDRGTQYF. The CDR3 DNA reads TGTGCCAGCAGCTTGGACAGGGGTACGCAGTATTTT.

The V call is TRBV11-2, the J call TRBJ2-1, with 15 bases that match TRBD2. CDR3 length equals 15 residues. Germline CDR1 and CDR2: SGHAT and FQNNGV. Losses at the gene ends were 4 bases for V and 7 bases for J; bases not matched to a gene: 2. The CDR3 DNA sequence: TGTGCCAGCAGCTCCGGGACTAGCGGGAGGAATGAGCAGTTCTTC. This sequence encodes CASSSGTSGRNEQFF. The full variable domain, rest sourced from reference TRBV11-2 and TRBJ2-1, is EAGVAQSPRYKIIEKRQSVAFWCNPISGHATLYWYQQILGQGPKLLIQFQNNGVVDDSQLPKDRFSAERLKGVDSTLKIQPAKLEDSAVYLCASSSGTSGRNEQFFGPGTRLTVL.

V usage is TRBV5-6 and J usage is TRBJ1-3; D gene uncertain. CDR1 is SGHDT and CDR2 is YYEEEE in the germline V gene. V shed 0 bases and J shed 2 bases, with 9 bases lying between them. The CDR3 is 15 amino acids. The DNA for the CDR3 is TGTGCCAGCAGCTTGGGCCGGAACCCTGGAAACACCATATATTTT. Translated: CASSLGRNPGNTIYF.

This clone was seen once. The chain is built from TRBV18 and TRBJ1-3, with a weak D call TRBD1 (5 bases). V lost 9 bases, J lost 4 bases, and 13 bases lay in between. The CDR3 is 13 residues long. CDR1 and CDR2 from the germline V gene are KGHSH and LQKENI. CDR3 DNA: TGTGCCAGTACAGAACGGGGCGGAAACACCATATATTTT. It yields the protein CASTERGGNTIYF.

The rearrangement uses TRBV14 and TRBJ1-4; D is unclear. The V end lost 0 bases, the J end lost 5 bases, and 10 bases lay between the germline ends. There are 15 residues in the CDR3. Germline-derived CDR1 and CDR2 are SGHDN and FVKESK. CDR3 DNA: TGTGCCAGCAGCCAAGATCTAAGGCAAAATGAAAAACTGTTTTTT. As protein: CASSQDLRQNEKLFF.

The chain joins TRBV5-4 to TRBJ1-2, with D hard to call. The germline V gene has CDR1 SGHNT and CDR2 YYREEE (reference sequence). V was trimmed by 7 bases and J by 8 bases, leaving 15 bases between them. There are 12 residues in the CDR3. CDR3 nucleotide sequence: TGTGCCAGCGGGCCGCGAGTTGGGGGCTACACCTTC. Protein: CASGPRVGGYTF.

The chain carries TRBV6-5 and TRBJ2-1, with TRBD2 matching 14 bases. Germline trimming cut 6 bases from V and 13 bases from J; bases unmatched to any gene: 8. CDR3 length equals 14 residues. The germline V gene encodes CDR1 MNHEY and CDR2 SVGAGI. This chain's CDR3 is CASRSGLAGAKQFF. Written as DNA, the CDR3 is TGTGCCAGCAGATCGGGACTAGCGGGAGCTAAACAGTTCTTC.

V gene TRBV7-8 combines with J gene TRBJ2-1; the match to TRBD2 covers 7 bases. V shed 5 bases and J 5 bases; nucleotides not matched to a gene: 6. CDR3 length: 14 amino acids. Per the germline V gene, CDR1 is SGHVS and CDR2 is FQNEAQ. This chain's CDR3 is CASSLGDYDNEQFF. CDR3 sequence (DNA): TGTGCCAGCAGCCTTGGGGACTATGACAATGAGCAGTTCTTC.